This is a list of T cell receptor beta chains from one sample in a study of T cells in Graves' hyperthyroidism and ophthalmopathy. One entry per CDR3 protein, called by TCRdb with MiXCR from the multiplex PCR reads. The sample lists 600,000 or so distinct CDR3 sequences, roughly 15% occurring once. Sequenced: blood. The source of these receptors is a woman between 50 and 59 years old with Graves' ophthalmopathy. The CDR3 runs from the conserved cysteine through the conserved F or W.

CDR3aa,j_gene,v_gene
CSARATGTSGNEQFF,TRBJ2-1,TRBV20-1
CASSLGGGSPSTDTQYF,TRBJ2-3,TRBV7-2
CASSLTGNTDTQYF,TRBJ2-3,TRBV6-1
CASTGRGATNEKLFF,TRBJ1-4,TRBV18
CASRSKAGGYQPQHF,TRBJ1-5,TRBV12-3/TRBV12-4
CASSPPGGGQPQHF,TRBJ1-5,TRBV18
CASSQGEGRTKMNTEAFF,TRBJ1-1,TRBV4-1
CSVAGSNQETQYF,TRBJ2-5,TRBV29-1
CASSYSVRLPNTEAFF,TRBJ1-1,TRBV6-2/TRBV6-3
CSARSGNSNQPQHF,TRBJ1-5,TRBV20-1
CASSQVSTDQPQHF,TRBJ1-5,TRBV3-1
CASSSGGGRAYNEQFF,TRBJ2-1,TRBV7-8
CASSSTGQETQYF,TRBJ2-5,TRBV7-9
CSVTGGMYEQYF,TRBJ2-7,TRBV29-1